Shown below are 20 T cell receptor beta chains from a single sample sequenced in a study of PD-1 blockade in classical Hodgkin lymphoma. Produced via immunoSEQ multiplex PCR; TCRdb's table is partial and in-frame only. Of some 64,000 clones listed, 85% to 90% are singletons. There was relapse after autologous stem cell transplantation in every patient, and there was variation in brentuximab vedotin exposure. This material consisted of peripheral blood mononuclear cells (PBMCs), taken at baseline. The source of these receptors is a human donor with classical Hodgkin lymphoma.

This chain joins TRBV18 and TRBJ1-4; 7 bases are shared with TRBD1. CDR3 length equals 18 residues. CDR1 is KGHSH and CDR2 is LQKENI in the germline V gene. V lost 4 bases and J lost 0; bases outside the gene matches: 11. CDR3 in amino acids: CASSLPPGQFTTNEKLFF. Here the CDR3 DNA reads TGTGCCAGCTCACTCCCTCCGGGACAGTTTACAACTAATGAAAAACTGTTTTTT.

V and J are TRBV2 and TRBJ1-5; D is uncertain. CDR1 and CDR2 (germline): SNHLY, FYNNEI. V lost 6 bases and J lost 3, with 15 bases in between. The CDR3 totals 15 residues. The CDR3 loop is CASRNSGTVNQPQHF. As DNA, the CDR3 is TGTGCCAGCAGGAATTCCGGTACCGTCAATCAGCCCCAGCATTTT.

The CDR3 DNA follows: TGTGCCAGCAGCGTAGGTATAGGGTCGTACACTGAAGCTTTCTTT. Amino acids: CASSVGIGSYTEAFF. The chain employs TRBV9 and TRBJ1-1; D ambiguous. This CDR3 is 15 amino acids long. Per the germline V gene, CDR1 is SGDLS and CDR2 is YYNGEE. With 0 bases removed from V and 3 bases from J, the gap between germline ends came to 12 bases.

The CDR3 DNA follows: TGTGCCAGTAGTATCTCGACTGCTCCAGCTTTCTTT. Its translation: CASSISTAPAFF. The chain employs TRBV19 and TRBJ1-1, with no clear D. Looked up from germline, CDR1 is LNHDA and CDR2 is SQIVND (reference sequence). Trimming cost V 3 bases and J 10 bases, with 12 bases left between them. The CDR3 contains 12 residues.

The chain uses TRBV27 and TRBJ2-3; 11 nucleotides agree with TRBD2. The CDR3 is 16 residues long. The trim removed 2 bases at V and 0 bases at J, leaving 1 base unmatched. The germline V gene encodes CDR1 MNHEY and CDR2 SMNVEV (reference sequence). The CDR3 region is CASSLRLAGSTDTQYF. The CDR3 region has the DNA TGTGCCAGCAGTTTACGACTAGCGGGGAGCACAGATACGCAGTATTTT.

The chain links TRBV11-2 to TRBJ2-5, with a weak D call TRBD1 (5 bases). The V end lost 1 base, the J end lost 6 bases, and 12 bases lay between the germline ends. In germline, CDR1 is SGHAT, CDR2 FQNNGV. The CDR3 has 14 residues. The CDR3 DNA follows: TGTGCCAGCAGCTTAGTTTCAGGGTCGAAGACCCAGTACTTC. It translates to CASSLVSGSKTQYF.

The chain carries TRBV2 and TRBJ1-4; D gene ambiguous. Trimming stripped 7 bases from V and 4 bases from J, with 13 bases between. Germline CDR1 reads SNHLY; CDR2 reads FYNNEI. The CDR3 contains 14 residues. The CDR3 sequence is CASNLFRDNEKLFF. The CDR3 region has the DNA TGTGCCAGCAACCTCTTTAGGGATAATGAAAAACTGTTTTTT.

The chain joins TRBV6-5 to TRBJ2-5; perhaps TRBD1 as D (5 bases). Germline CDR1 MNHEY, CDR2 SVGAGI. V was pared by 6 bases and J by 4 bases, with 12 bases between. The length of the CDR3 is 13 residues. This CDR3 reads CASSTRVGETQYF. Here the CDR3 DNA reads TGTGCCAGCAGCACCAGGGTCGGAGAGACCCAGTACTTC.

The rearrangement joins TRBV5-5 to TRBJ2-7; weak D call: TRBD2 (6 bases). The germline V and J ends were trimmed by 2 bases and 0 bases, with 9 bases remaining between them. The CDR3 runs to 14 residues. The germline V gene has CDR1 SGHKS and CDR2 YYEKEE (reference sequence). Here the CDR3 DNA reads TGTGCCAGCAGCTTCCGACTAGGCTCCTACGAGCAGTACTTC. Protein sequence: CASSFRLGSYEQYF.

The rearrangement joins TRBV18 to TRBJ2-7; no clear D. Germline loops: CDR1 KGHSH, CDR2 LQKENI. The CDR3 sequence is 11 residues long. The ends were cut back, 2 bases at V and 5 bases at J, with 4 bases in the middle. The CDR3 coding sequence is TGTGCCAGCTCACCAAAACACGAGCAGTACTTC. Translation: CASSPKHEQYF. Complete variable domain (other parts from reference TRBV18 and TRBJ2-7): NAGVMQNPRHLVRRRGQEARLRCSPMKGHSHVYWYRQLPEEGLKFMVYLQKENIIDESGMPKERFSAEFPKEGPSILRIQQVVRGDSAAYFCASSPKHEQYFGPGTRLTVT.

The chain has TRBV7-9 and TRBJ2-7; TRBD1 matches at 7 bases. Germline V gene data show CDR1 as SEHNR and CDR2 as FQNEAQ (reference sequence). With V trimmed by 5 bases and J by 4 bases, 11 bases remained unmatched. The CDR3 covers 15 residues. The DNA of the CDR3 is TGTGCCAGCAGCCCGCAGGGGGAAGGGGCTTACGAGCAGTACTTC. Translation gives CASSPQGEGAYEQYF.

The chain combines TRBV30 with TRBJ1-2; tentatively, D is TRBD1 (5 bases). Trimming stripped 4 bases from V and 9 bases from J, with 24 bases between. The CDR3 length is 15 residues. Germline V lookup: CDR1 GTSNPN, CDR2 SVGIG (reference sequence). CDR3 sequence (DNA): TGTGCCTGGATTCATACCACCCACAGGTCGCTAAGCTACACCTTC. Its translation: CAWIHTTHRSLSYTF. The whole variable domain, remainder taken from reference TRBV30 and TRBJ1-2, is SQTIHQWPATLVQPVGSPLSLECTVEGTSNPNLYWYRQAAGRGLQLLFYSVGIGQISSEVPQNLSASRPQDRQFILSSKKLLLSDSGFYLCAWIHTTHRSLSYTFGSGTRLTVV.

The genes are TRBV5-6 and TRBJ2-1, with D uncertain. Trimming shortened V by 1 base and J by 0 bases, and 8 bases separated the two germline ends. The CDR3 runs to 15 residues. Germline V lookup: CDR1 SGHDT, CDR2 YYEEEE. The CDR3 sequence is CASSLSTNSYNEQFF. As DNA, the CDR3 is TGTGCCAGCAGCTTGTCTACGAACTCCTACAATGAGCAGTTCTTC.

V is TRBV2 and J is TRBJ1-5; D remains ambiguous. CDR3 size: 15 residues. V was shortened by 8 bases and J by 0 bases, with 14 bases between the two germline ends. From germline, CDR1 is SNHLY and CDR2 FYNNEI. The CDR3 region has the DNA TGTGCCAGCGTAGAAGACCTCAGTAGCAATCAGCCCCAGCATTTT. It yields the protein CASVEDLSSNQPQHF.

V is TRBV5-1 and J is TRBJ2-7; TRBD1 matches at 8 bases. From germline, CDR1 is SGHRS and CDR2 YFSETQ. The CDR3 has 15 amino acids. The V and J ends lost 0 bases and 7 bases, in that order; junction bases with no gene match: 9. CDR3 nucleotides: TGCGCCAGCAGCTTGGGCGGGACAGGACGGGAAGAGCAGTACTTC. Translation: CASSLGGTGREEQYF.

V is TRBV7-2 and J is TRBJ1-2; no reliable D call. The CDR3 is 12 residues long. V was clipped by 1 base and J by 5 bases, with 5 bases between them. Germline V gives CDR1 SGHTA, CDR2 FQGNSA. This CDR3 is CASSLGQYGYTF. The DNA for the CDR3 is TGTGCCAGCAGCTTAGGGCAGTATGGCTACACCTTC.

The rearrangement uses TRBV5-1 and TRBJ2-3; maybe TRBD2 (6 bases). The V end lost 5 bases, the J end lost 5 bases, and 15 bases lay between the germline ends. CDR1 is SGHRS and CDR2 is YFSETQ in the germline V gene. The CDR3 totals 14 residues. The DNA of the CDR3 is TGCGCCAGCAGTGACGGGACTGTCGGAGATACGCAGTATTTT. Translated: CASSDGTVGDTQYF.

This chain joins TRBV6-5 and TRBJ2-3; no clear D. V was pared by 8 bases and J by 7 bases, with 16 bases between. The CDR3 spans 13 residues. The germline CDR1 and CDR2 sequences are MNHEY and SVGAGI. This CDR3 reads CASWLDGPYTQYF. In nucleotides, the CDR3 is TGTGCCAGCTGGTTGGACGGTCCGTATACGCAGTATTTT.

DNA for the CDR3: TGTGCCAGCAGCTTGCTCGGGGATGGCTACACCTTC. It translates to CASSLLGDGYTF. The rearrangement uses TRBV5-5 and TRBJ1-2; D uncertain. Trimming removed 1 base from V and 6 bases from J, with 7 bases in between. Looked up from germline, CDR1 is SGHKS and CDR2 is YYEKEE (reference sequence). The CDR3 is 12 residues long.

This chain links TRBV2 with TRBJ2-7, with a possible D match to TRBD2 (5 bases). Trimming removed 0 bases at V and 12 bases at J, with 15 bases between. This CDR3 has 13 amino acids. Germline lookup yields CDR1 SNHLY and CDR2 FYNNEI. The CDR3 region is CASSEATPGRGYF. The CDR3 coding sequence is TGTGCCAGCAGTGAAGCGACCCCTGGGAGAGGGTACTTC.